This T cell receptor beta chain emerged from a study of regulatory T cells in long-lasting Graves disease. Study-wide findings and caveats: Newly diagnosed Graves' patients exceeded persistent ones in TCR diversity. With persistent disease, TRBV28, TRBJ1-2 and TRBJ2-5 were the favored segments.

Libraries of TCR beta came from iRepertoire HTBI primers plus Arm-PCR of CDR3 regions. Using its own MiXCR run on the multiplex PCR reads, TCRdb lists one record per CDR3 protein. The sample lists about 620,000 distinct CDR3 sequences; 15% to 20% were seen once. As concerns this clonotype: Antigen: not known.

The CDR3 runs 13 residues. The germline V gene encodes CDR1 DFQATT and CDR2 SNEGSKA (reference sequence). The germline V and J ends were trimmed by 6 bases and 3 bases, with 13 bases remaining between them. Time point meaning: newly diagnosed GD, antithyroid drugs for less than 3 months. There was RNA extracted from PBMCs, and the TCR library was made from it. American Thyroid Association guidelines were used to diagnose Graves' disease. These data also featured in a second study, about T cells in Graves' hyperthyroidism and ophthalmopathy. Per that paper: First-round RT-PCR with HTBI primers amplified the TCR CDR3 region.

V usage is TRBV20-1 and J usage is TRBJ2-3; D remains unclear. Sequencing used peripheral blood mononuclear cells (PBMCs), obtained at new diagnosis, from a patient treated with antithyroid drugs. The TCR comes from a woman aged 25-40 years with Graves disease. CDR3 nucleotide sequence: TGCAGTGCGACCGGACCTGATACAGATACGCAGTATTTT. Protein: CSATGPDTDTQYF.